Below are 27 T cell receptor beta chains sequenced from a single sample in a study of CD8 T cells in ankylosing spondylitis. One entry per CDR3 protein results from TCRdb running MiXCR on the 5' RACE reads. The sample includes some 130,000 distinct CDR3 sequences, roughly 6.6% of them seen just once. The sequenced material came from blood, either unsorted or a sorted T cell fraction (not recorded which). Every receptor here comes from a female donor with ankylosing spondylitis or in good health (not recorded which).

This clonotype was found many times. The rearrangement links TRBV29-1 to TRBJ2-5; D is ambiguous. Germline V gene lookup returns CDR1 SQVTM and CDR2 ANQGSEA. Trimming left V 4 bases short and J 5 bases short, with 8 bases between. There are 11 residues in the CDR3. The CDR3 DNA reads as TGCAGCGTTGTTCTAGTTGAGACCCAGTACTTC. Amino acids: CSVVLVETQYF.

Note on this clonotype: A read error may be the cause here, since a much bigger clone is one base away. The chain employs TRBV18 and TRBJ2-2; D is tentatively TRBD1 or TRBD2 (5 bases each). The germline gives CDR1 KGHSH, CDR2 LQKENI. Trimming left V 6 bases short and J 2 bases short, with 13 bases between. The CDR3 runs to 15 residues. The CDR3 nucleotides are TGTGCCAGCTCTCACGGGGCAGTTAACACCGGGGAGCTGTTTTTT. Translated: CASSHGAVNTGELFF.

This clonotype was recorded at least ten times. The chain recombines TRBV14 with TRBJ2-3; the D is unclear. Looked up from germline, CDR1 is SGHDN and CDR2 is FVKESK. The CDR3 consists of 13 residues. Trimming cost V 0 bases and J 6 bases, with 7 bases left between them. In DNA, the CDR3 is TGTGCCAGCAGCCAAGAATGGAGTGATACGCAGTATTTT. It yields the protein CASSQEWSDTQYF.

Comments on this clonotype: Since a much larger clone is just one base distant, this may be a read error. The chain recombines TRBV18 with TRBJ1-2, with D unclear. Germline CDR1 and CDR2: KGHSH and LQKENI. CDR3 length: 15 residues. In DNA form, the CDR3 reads TGTGCCAGCGCACCAACGGGAACAGAGAACTATGGCTACACCTTC. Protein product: CASAPTGTENYGYTF.

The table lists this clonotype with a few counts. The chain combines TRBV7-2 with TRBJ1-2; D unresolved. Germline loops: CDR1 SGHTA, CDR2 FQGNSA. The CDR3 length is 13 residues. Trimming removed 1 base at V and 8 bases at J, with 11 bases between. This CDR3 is CASSLEGTFGYTF. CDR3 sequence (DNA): TGTGCCAGCAGCTTAGAGGGAACTTTCGGCTACACCTTC. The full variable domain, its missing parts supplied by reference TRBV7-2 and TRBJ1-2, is GAGVSQSPSNKVTEKGKDVELRCDPISGHTALYWYRQSLGQGLEFLIYFQGNSAPDKSGLPSDRFSAERTGGSVSTLTIQRTQQEDSAVYLCASSLEGTFGYTFGSGTRLTVV.

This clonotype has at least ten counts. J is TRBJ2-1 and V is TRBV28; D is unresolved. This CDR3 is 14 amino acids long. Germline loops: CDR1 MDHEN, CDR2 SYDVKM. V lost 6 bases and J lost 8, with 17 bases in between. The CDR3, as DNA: TGTGCCAGCAGGATAAAATCCTCTGTGCATGAGCAGTTCTTC. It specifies CASRIKSSVHEQFF.

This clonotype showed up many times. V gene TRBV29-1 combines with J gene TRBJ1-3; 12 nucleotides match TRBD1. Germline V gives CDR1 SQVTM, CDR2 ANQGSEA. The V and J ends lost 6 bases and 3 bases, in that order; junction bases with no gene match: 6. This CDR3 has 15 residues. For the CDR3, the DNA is TGCAGCGTCGCCGGGACAGGGGGCTTTGGAAACACCATATATTTT. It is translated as CSVAGTGGFGNTIYF. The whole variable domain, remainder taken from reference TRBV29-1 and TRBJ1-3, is SAVISQKPSRDICQRGTSLTIQCQVDSQVTMMFWYRQQPGQSLTLIATANQGSEATYESGFVIDKFPISRPNLTFSTLTVSNMSPEDSSIYLCSVAGTGGFGNTIYFGEGSWLTVV.

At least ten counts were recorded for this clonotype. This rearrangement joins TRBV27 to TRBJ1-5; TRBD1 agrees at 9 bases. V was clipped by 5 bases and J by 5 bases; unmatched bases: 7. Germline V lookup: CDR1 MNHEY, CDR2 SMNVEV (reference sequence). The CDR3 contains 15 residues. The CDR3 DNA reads TGTGCCAGCAGTCGGACAGGGGCCTCATATCAGCCCCAGCATTTT. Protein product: CASSRTGASYQPQHF.

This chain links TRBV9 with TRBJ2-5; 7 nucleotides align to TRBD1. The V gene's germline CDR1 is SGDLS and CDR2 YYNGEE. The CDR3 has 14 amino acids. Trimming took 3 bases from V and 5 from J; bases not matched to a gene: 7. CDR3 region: CASSATGSRETQYF. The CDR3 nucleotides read TGTGCCAGCAGCGCGACAGGGTCTCGGGAGACCCAGTACTTC.

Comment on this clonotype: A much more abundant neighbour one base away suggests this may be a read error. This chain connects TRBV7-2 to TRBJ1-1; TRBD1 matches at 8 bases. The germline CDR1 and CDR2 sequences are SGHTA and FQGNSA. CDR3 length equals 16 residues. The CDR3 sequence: CASSSQGAGGIHEASF. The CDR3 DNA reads TGTGCCAGCAGCTCCCAAGGGGCAGGGGGCATTCATGAAGCTTCCTTT.

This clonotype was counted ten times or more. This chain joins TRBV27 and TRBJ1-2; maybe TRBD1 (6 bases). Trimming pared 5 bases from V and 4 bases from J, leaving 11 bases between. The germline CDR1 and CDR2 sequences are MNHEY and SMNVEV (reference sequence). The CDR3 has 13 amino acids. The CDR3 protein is CASSHGGSYGYTF. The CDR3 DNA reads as TGTGCCAGCAGTCACGGGGGCAGCTATGGCTACACCTTC.

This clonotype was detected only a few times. CDR3: CSARGGHSNQPQHF. The CDR3 coding sequence is TGCAGTGCTAGAGGGGGACACTCCAATCAGCCCCAGCATTTT. This chain links TRBV20-1 with TRBJ1-5, with a weak D call TRBD1 (6 bases). The CDR3 is 14 amino acids. Germline CDR1 DFQATT, CDR2 SNEGSKA (reference sequence). V was clipped by 1 base and J by 3 bases, with 10 bases between them.

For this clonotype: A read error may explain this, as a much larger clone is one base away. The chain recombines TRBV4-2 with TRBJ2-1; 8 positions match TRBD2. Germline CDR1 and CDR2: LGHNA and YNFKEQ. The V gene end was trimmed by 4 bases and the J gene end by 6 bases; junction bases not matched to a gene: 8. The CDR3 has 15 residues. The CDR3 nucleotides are TGTGCCAGCAGCCTAGTAGCGGGGCACCTCAATGAGCAGTTCTTC. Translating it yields CASSLVAGHLNEQFF.

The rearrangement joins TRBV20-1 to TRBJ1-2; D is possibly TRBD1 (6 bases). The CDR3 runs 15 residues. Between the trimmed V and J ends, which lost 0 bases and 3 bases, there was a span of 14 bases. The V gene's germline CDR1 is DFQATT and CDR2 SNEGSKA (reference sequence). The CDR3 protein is CSARDRTGRHYGYTF. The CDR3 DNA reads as TGCAGTGCTAGAGATCGCACAGGGAGGCACTATGGCTACACCTTC.

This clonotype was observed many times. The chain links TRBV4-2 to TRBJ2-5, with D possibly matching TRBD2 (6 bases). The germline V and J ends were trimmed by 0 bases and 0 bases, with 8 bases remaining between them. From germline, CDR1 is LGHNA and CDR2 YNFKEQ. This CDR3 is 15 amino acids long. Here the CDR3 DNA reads TGTGCCAGCAGCCAAGATCGGGGGTACCAAGAGACCCAGTACTTC. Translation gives CASSQDRGYQETQYF.

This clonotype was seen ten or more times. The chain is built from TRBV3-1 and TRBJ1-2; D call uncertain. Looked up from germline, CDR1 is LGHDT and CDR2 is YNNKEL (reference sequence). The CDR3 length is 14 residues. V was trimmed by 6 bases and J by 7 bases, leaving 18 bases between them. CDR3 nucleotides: TGTGCCAGCAGTCCTTCGGACGAGGGCCGTGGCTACACCTTC. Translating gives CASSPSDEGRGYTF.

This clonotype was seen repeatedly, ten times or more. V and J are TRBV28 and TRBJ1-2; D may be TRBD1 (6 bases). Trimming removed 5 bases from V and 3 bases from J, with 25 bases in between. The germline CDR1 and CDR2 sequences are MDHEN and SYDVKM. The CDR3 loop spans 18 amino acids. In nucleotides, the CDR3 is TGTGCCAGCAGTCCCAGGGACATTGGGGTCCCCCCGCACTATGGCTACACCTTC. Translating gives CASSPRDIGVPPHYGYTF.

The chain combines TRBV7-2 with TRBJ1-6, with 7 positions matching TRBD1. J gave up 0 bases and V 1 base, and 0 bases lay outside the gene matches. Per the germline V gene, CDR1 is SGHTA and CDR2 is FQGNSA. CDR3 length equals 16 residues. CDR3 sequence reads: CASSLEGASYNSPLHF. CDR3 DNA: TGTGCCAGCAGCTTAGAGGGGGCCTCCTATAATTCACCCCTCCACTTT.

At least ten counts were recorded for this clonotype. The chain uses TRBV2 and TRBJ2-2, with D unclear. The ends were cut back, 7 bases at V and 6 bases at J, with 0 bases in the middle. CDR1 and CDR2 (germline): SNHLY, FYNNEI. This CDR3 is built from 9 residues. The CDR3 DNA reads TGTGCCAGCACCGGGGAGCTGTTTTTT. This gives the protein CASTGELFF.

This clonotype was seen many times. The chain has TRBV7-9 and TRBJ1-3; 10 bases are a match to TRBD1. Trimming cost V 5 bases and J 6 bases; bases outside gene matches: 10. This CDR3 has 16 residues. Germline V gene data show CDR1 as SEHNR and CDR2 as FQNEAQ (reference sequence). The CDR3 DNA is TGTGCCAGCAGCGCAATCGGGACAGGGGTATTAAACACCATATATTTT. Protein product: CASSAIGTGVLNTIYF.

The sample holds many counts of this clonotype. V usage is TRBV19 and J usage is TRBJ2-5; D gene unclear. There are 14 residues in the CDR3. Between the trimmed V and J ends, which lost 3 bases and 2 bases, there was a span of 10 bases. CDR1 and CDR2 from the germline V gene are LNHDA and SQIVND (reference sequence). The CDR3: CASSIRAQQETQYF. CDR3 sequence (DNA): TGTGCCAGTAGTATTCGGGCTCAACAAGAGACCCAGTACTTC.

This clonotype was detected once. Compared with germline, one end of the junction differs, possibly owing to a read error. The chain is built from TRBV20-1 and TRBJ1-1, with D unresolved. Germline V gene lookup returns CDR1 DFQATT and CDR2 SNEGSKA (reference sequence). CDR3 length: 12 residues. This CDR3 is CGATRENTEAFF. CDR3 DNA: TGCGGTGCTACCAGAGAGAACACTGAAGCTTTCTTT.

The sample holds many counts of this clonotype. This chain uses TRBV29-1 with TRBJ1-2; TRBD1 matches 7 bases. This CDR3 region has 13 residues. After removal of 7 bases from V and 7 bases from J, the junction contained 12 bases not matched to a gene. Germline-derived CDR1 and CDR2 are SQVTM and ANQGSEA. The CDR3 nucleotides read TGCAGCGCCCGAGAGGACAGGATAGGTGGCTACACCTTC. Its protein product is CSAREDRIGGYTF. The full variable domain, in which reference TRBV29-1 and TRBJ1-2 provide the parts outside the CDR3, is SAVISQKPSRDICQRGTSLTIQCQVDSQVTMMFWYRQQPGQSLTLIATANQGSEATYESGFVIDKFPISRPNLTFSTLTVSNMSPEDSSIYLCSAREDRIGGYTFGSGTRLTVV.

DNA for the CDR3: TGTGCCAGCAGCTTGTGGTCTGAGGGTGGCTACACCTTC. It codes for CASSLWSEGGYTF. This chain joins TRBV7-9 and TRBJ1-2; D not resolved. Looked up from germline, CDR1 is SEHNR and CDR2 is FQNEAQ (reference sequence). V was shortened by 3 bases and J by 7 bases, with 12 bases between the two germline ends. This CDR3 has 13 amino acids.

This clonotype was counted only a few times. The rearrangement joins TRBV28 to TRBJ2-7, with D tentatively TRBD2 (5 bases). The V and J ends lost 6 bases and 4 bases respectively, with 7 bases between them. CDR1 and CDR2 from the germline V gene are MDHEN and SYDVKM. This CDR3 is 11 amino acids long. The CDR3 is CASRERYEQYF. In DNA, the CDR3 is TGTGCCAGCAGGGAGCGGTACGAGCAGTACTTC.

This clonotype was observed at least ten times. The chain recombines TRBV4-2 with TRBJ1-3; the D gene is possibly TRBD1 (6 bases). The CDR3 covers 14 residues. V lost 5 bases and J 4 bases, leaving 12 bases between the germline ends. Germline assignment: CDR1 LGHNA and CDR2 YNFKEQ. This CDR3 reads CASSTHDRGNTIYF. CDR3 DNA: TGTGCCAGCAGCACTCACGACAGGGGAAACACCATATATTTT.

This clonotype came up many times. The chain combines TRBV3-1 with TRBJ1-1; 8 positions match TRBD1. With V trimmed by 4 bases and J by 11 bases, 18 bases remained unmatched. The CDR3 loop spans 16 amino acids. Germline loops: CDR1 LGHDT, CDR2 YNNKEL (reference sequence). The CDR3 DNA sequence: TGTGCCAGCAGCCCCGACAGGGGAGGGAATCAGGTGAGGGCTTTCTTT. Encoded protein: CASSPDRGGNQVRAFF.